This is a list of T cell receptor beta chains from one sample in a study of graft-versus-host responses after intestinal transplantation. TCRdb's table, derived via immunoSEQ multiplex PCR, lists solely in-frame clones and lacks some. The sample holds 65,000 to 90,000 clones; just under 95% are singletons and the top ten take roughly 0.4%. Their cognate antigens are unknown. The source material was unstimulated CD8+ T cells sorted from spleen or lymph node cells, sampled before transplant. The receptor set was obtained from a human donor who was the organ donor for an intestinal transplant. Each CDR3 is given with its conserved first and last residue. Fields, in order: D gene, clone size, CDR3 length, V gene, J gene, CDR3 protein, CDR3 DNA. The D gene is left open where the match is weak. Clone size is not always given. Where it is, it says once, few, many or a class for expanded clones.

.	.	16	TRBV19	TRBJ1-2	CASSTRHRGRNYGYTF	TGTGCCAGTAGTACCCGCCACCGGGGGAGGAACTATGGCTACACCTTC
.	.	22	TRBV12-2	TRBJ1-2	CASRLNLIPLTGDPCSCYGYTF	TGTGCAAGTCGCCTAAACCTGATTCCCCTGACAGGGGATCCATGCTCTTGCTATGGCTACACCTTC
.	.	13	TRBV6-1	TRBJ1-2	CASSGTAVYGYTF	TGTGCCAGCAGTGGGACAGCCGTCTATGGCTACACCTTC
.	.	13	TRBV5-1	TRBJ2-5	CASSFGGQETQYF	TGCGCCAGCAGCTTTGGGGGGCAAGAGACCCAGTACTTC
TRBD1	.	16	TRBV6-5	TRBJ2-1	CASSYHRGLSYNEQFF	TGTGCCAGCAGTTACCACAGGGGGCTTTCCTACAATGAGCAGTTCTTC
.	.	16	TRBV7-9	TRBJ1-2	CASSSQLRQVVYGYTF	TGTGCCAGCAGCTCCCAATTACGACAGGTTGTCTATGGCTACACCTTC
.	.	19	TRBV7-9	TRBJ2-5	CASNSGNTYGSYLTETQYF	TGTGCCAGCAACTCCGGGAACACCTACGGATCATACCTTACAGAGACCCAGTACTTC
.	.	14	TRBV28	TRBJ1-2	CASSLAGINYGYTF	TGTGCCAGCAGTTTAGCGGGGATTAACTATGGCTACACCTTC
.	.	14	TRBV19	TRBJ2-7	CATTGDGGTYEQYF	TGTGCCACCACGGGGGACGGAGGCACCTACGAGCAGTACTTC
.	.	16	TRBV9	TRBJ2-1	CASSVGWDSGRSEQFF	TGTGCCAGCAGCGTCGGTTGGGACTCGGGCCGGAGTGAGCAGTTCTTC
.	once	12	TRBV6-5	TRBJ2-1	CASRSRDNEQFF	TGTGCCAGCAGAAGCCGGGACAATGAGCAGTTCTTC
TRBD1	.	14	TRBV28	TRBJ2-7	CASSSDRGTSEQYF	TGTGCCAGCAGTTCCGACAGGGGCACCTCCGAGCAGTACTTC
TRBD1	.	14	TRBV19	TRBJ2-7	CASSSGQGPYEQYF	TGTGCCAGTAGTAGTGGACAGGGCCCCTACGAGCAGTACTTC
TRBD1	.	19	TRBV4-1	TRBJ2-7	CASSQVVQGPQGASYEQYF	TGCGCCAGCAGCCAAGTGGTCCAAGGTCCACAGGGGGCCAGCTACGAGCAGTACTTC
TRBD1	.	15	TRBV5-6	TRBJ1-2	CASSLATGGAYGYTF	TGTGCCAGCAGCTTGGCGACAGGGGGCGCCTATGGCTACACCTTC
.	.	15	TRBV7-9	TRBJ1-6	CASSLARGVDSPLHF	TGTGCCAGCAGCTTAGCGCGGGGTGTGGATTCACCCCTCCACTTT
.	.	13	TRBV4-3	TRBJ1-1	CASSHQQGTEAFF	TGCGCCAGCAGCCACCAACAGGGTACTGAAGCTTTCTTT
TRBD1	.	13	TRBV19	TRBJ1-5	CASSDRGNQPQHF	TGTGCCAGTAGCGACAGGGGCAATCAGCCCCAGCATTTT
TRBD1	once	14	TRBV27	TRBJ2-7	CASSWGTGTYEQYF	TGTGCCAGCAGTTGGGGGACAGGGACCTACGAGCAGTACTTC
.	.	14	TRBV27	TRBJ1-1	CASSLLGLGTEAFF	TGTGCCAGCAGTTTACTCGGACTGGGGACTGAAGCTTTCTTT
TRBD1	few	16	TRBV10-3	TRBJ1-2	CAISVIVNRGPDGYTF	TGTGCCATCAGTGTAATAGTTAACAGGGGGCCGGATGGCTACACCTTC
TRBD1	.	14	TRBV19	TRBJ1-3	CASDPGTAGNTIYF	TGTGCCAGCGACCCCGGGACAGCTGGAAACACCATATATTTT
.	.	14	TRBV5-1	TRBJ2-7	CASSPPGGHHEQYF	TGCGCCAGTAGCCCGCCTGGTGGGCACCACGAGCAGTACTTC
.	.	12	TRBV5-6	TRBJ2-7	CARGGEGYEQYF	TGTGCCAGGGGAGGAGAGGGGTACGAGCAGTACTTC
.	.	15	TRBV9	TRBJ2-7	CASSVGFQGPYEQYF	TGTGCCAGCAGCGTGGGTTTTCAGGGGCCCTACGAGCAGTACTTC
.	.	13	TRBV11-2	TRBJ2-1	CASSLGFLNEQFF	TGTGCCAGCAGCTTAGGGTTTCTAAATGAGCAGTTCTTC
.	.	14	TRBV27	TRBJ1-1	CASSFQGGNTEAFF	TGTGCCAGCAGTTTCCAGGGAGGGAACACTGAAGCTTTCTTT
TRBD2	.	18	TRBV4-1	TRBJ2-7	CASSQALTGLAGSYEQYF	TGCGCCAGCAGCCAAGCCTTAACGGGACTAGCGGGGAGTTACGAGCAGTACTTC